This T cell receptor (beta chain) was recorded in a study of T cell changes during pregnancy in multiple sclerosis. Using immunoSEQ multiplex PCR, the repertoire was profiled, and TCRdb retains in-frame clones only, with some absent. The table includes tens of thousands of clones, 85% to 95% detected once. Germline assignment: CDR1 SGHNT and CDR2 YYREEE (reference sequence). With 2 bases removed from V and 2 bases from J, the gap between germline ends came to 11 bases. CDR3 length: 15 amino acids. Sequenced here: CD4+ T cells from peripheral blood mononuclear cells, sampled in the third trimester of pregnancy. The TCR originated in a female donor with multiple sclerosis, enrolled in a pregnancy study. This chain joins TRBV5-4 and TRBJ2-1; D possibly corresponds to TRBD2 (5 bases). For the CDR3, the DNA is TGTGCCAGCAGCTTAGGAGGTGGGGCCTACAATGAGCAGTTCTTC. Encoded protein: CASSLGGGAYNEQFF.